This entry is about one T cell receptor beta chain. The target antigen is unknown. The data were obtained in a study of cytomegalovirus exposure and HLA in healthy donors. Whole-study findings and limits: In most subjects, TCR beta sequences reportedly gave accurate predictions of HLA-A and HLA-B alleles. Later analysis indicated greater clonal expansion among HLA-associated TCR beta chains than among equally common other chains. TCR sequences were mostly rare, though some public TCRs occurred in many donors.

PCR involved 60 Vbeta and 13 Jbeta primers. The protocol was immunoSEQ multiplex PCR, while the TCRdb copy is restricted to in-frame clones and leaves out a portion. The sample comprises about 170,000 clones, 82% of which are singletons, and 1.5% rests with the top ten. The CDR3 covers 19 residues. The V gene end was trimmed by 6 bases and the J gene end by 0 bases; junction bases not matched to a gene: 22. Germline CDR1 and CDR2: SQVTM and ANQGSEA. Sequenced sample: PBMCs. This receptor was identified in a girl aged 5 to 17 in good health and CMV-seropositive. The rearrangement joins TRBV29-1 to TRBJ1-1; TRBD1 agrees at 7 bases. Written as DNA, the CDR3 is TGCAGCGTCGCAGTATTAGACAGGGAGATTTATTCTATGAACACTGAAGCTTTCTTT. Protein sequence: CSVAVLDREIYSMNTEAFF.